This section outlines one T cell receptor (beta chain) sequence together with its context. The data were produced by immunoSEQ multiplex PCR, yet TCRdb's version contains in-frame clones alone and is incomplete. This sample yields roughly 150,000 clones, of which 80% to 90% are seen a single time; about 8% belongs to the top ten. CDR1 and CDR2 (germline): SGHAT, FQNNGV. The CDR3 has 16 residues. V was cut by 1 base and J by 3 bases, with 15 bases left in between. The data derive from a study of T cell responses to AZD1222 COVID-19 vaccine. The chain couples TRBV11-2 to TRBJ1-1; D not certain. The sample here was peripheral blood, taken on day 0 of AZD1222 vaccination. The sequence was collected from an adult in good health. In DNA, the CDR3 is TGTGCCAGCAGCTTAGCCCGAGGCAGGCGATACACTGAAGCTTTCTTT. Encoded protein: CASSLARGRRYTEAFF.